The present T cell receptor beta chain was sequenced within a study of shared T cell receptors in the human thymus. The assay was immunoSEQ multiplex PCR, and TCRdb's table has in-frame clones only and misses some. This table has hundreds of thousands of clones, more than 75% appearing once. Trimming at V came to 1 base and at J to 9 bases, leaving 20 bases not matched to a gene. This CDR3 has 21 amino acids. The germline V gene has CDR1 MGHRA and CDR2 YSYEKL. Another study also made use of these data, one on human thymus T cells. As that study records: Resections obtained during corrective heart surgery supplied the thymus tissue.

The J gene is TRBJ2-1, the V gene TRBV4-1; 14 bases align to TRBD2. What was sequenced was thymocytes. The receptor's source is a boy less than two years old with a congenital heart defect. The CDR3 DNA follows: TGCGCCAGCAGCCAAGCCCGGTGGACTAGCGGGAGGAGGGCCGGGTTATTTGAGCAGTTCTTC. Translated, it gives CASSQARWTSGRRAGLFEQFF.